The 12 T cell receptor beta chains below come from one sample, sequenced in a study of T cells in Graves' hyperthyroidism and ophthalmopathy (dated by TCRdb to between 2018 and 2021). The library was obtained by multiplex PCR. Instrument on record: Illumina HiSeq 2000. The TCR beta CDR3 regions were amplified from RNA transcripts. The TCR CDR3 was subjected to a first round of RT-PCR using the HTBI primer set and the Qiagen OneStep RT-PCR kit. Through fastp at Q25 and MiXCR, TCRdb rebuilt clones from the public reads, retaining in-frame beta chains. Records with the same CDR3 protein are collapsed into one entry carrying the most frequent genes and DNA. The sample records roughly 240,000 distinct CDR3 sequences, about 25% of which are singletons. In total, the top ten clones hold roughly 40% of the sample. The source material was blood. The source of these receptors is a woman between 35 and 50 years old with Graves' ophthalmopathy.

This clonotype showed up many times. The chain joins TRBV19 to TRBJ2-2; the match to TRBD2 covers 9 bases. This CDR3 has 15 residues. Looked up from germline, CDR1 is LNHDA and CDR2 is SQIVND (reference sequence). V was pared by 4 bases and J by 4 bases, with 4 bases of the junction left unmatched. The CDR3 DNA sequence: TGTGCCAGTAGTAGGGCTAGCGGGATCACCGGGGAGCTGTTTTTT. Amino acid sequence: CASSRASGITGELFF. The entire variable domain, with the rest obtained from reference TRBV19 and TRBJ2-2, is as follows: DGGITQSPKYLFRKEGQNVTLSCEQNLNHDAMYWYRQDPGQGLRLIYYSQIVNDFQKGDIAEGYSVSREKKESFPLTVTSAQKNPTAFYLCASSRASGITGELFFGEGSRLTVL.

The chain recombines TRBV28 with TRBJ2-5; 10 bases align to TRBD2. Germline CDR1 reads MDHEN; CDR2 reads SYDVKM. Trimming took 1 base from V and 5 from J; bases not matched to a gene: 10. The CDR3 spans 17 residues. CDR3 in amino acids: CASSLSPLAGVGETQYF. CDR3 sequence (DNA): TGTGCCAGCAGTTTATCACCTCTAGCGGGAGTTGGGGAGACCCAGTACTTC.

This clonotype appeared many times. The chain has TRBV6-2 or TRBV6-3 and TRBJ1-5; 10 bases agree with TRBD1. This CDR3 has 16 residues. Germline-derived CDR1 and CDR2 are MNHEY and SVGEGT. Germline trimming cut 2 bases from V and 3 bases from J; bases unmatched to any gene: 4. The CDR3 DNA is TGTGCCAGCAGTTACAGGACAGGGGGTAACAATCAGCCCCAGCATTTT. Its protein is CASSYRTGGNNQPQHF.

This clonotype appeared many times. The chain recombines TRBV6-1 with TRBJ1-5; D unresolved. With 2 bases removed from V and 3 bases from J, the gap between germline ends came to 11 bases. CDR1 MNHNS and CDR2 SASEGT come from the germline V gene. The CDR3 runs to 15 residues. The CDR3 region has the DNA TGTGCCAGCAGTGAAATGTCGGGTTCCAATCAGCCCCAGCATTTT. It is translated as CASSEMSGSNQPQHF.

CDR3 DNA sequence: TGTGCCAGCAGTTTACGGCAGGGGCACAACTATGGCTACACCTTC. Its translation: CASSLRQGHNYGYTF. The chain couples TRBV12-3 or TRBV12-4 to TRBJ1-2; possibly TRBD1 for D (6 bases). V lost 2 bases and J lost 2, with 12 bases in between. The CDR3 loop spans 15 amino acids.

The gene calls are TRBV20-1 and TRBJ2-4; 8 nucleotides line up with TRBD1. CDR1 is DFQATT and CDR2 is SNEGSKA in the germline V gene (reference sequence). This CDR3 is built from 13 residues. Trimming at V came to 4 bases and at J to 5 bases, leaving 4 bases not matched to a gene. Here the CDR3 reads CSANLDRENIQYF. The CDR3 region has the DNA TGCAGTGCTAACTTGGACAGGGAAAACATTCAGTACTTC.

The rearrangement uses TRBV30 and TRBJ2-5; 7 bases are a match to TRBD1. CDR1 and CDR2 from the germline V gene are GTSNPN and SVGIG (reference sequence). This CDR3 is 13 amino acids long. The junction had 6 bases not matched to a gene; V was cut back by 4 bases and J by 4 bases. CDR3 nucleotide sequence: TGTGCCTGGAATCGACAGGGTTTAGAGACCCAGTACTTC. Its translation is CAWNRQGLETQYF.

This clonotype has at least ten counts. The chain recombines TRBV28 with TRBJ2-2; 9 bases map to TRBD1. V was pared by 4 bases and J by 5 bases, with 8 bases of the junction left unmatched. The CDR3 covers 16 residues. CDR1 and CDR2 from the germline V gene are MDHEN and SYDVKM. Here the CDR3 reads CASSSGQGIGTGELFF. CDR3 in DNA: TGTGCCAGCAGTTCAGGACAGGGGATAGGAACCGGGGAGCTGTTTTTT.

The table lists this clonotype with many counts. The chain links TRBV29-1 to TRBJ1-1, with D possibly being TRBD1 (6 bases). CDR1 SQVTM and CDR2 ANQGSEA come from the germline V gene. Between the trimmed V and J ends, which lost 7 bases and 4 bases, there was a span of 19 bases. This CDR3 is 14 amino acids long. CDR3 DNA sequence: TGCAGCGCCCGAAGGGGGGAGGCGGGCACTGAAGCTTTCTTT. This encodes CSARRGEAGTEAFF.

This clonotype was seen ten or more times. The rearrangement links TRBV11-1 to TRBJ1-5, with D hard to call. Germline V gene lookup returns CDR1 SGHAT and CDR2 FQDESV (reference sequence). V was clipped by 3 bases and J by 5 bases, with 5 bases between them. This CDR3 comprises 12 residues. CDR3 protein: CASSFGDQPQHF. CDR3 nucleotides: TGTGCCAGCAGCTTCGGGGATCAGCCCCAGCATTTT.

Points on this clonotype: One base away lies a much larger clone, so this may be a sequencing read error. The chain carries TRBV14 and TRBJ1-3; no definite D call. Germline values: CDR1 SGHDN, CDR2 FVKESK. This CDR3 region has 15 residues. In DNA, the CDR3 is TGTGCCAGCAGCCAAGTGGCAGGCTCTGGATACACCATATATTTT. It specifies CASSQVAGSGYTIYF.

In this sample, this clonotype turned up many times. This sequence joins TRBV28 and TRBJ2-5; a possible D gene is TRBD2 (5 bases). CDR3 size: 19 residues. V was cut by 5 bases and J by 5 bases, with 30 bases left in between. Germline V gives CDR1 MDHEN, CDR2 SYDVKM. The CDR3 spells CASSPRDRFNPYLGETQYF. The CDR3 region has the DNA TGTGCCAGCAGTCCCCGGGATCGCTTCAATCCATACCTCGGGGAGACCCAGTACTTC.